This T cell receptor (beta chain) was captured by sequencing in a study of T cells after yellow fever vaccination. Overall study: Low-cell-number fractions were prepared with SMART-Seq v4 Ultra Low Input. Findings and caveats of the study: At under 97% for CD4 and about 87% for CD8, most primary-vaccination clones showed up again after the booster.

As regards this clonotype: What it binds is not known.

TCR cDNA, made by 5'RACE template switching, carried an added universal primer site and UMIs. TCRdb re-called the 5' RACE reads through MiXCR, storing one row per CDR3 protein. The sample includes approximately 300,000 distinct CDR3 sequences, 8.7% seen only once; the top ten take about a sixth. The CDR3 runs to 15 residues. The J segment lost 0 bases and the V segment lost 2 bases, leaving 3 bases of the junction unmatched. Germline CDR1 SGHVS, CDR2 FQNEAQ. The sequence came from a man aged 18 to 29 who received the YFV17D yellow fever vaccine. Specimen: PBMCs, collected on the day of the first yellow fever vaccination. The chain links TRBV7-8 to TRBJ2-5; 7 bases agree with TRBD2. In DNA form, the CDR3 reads TGTGCCAGCAGCTTACCGCGGGGGAACCAAGAGACCCAGTACTTC. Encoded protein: CASSLPRGNQETQYF. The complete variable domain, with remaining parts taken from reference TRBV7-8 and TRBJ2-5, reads GAGVSQSPRYKVAKRGQDVALRCDPISGHVSLFWYQQALGQGPEFLTYFQNEAQLDKSGLPSDRFFAERPEGSVSTLKIQRTQQEDSAVYLCASSLPRGNQETQYFGPGTRLLVL.